This TCR beta chain derives from a study of shared clonotypes between healthy human individuals. This clone was observed a few times. For every subset, genomic DNA was evenly distributed across several immunoSEQ plates. Data came from immunoSEQ multiplex PCR; TCRdb stores just in-frame clones and leaves some out. The table has about 2.4 million clones, approximately 93% seen once. The clonotype originates from a man aged 18 to 30 in good health. Some clones in this sample may be carry-over from other donors' samples. Sequencing input: naive CD4+ T cells from PBMCs. Documented subset: CD45RA+ positively selected.

This CDR3 reads CASSYSKGEQPQHF. The CDR3 DNA reads as TGTGCCAGCAGTTACTCGAAAGGGGAACAGCCCCAGCATTTT. The J gene is TRBJ1-5, the V gene TRBV6-6; D is perhaps TRBD1 (5 bases). The V end was cut by 0 bases, the J end by 7 bases, with 10 bases between. Germline CDR1 and CDR2: MNHNY and SVGAGI (reference sequence). The CDR3 totals 14 residues.